The T cell receptor (beta chain) described here comes from a study of liver allograft versus peripheral blood T cells. Study at large: Comparing T cell receptor repertoires in transplanted livers with those in recipients' peripheral blood was part of the design.

Findings and caveats of the study: Within liver allografts, T cell receptor repertoires were reportedly different from those in peripheral blood.

V was shortened by 7 bases and J by 5 bases, with 14 bases between the two germline ends. Germline loops: CDR1 SGHTA, CDR2 FQGNSA. This CDR3 has 14 residues. This clonotype was detected only a few times. Its antigen remains unidentified. TCRdb recomputed calls from the reads with MiXCR, one row per CDR3 protein. The data contain fewer than 2,000 distinct CDR3 sequences, roughly 15% of them seen just once; the ten biggest clones take up 6% to 8.5%. The chain carries TRBV7-2 and TRBJ1-4, with a tentative D call TRBD1 (5 bases). The sequence came from a human patient who had a liver transplant. Some T cells may be supplied by the graft donor. The CDR3 bases are TGTGCCAGCAAGGTGGGGCTGTGGAATGAAAAACTGTTTTTT. This sequence encodes CASKVGLWNEKLFF.